This TCR beta chain was documented in a study of cytomegalovirus exposure and HLA in healthy donors. Notes on the study in general: The availability of immune exposure information extended only to CMV serostatus. A few of the chains that were CMV-associated were confirmed in vitro to be specific for CMV antigens.

The PCR had 60 Vbeta and 13 Jbeta primers. Measured with immunoSEQ multiplex PCR; TCRdb has only the in-frame clones, and not every one. This sample has 120,000 or so clones, with around 75% found just once. For this clone: What it recognizes is unknown.

The sample consisted of PBMCs. This receptor was identified in a woman aged 45-60 years in good health and CMV-seropositive.

The CDR3 nucleotides read TGTGCCAGCAGTGGCGGGAGTCAGGAGACCCAGTACTTC. Protein product: CASSGGSQETQYF. V gene TRBV7-2 combines with J gene TRBJ2-5; 7 nucleotides match TRBD2. The V and J ends lost 6 bases and 5 bases, in that order; junction bases with no gene match: 6. In germline, CDR1 is SGHTA, CDR2 FQGNSA. This CDR3 is built from 13 residues. The full variable domain, its missing parts supplied by reference TRBV7-2 and TRBJ2-5, is GAGVSQSPSNKVTEKGKDVELRCDPISGHTALYWYRQSLGQGLEFLIYFQGNSAPDKSGLPSDRFSAERTGGSVSTLTIQRTQQEDSAVYLCASSGGSQETQYFGPGTRLLVL.